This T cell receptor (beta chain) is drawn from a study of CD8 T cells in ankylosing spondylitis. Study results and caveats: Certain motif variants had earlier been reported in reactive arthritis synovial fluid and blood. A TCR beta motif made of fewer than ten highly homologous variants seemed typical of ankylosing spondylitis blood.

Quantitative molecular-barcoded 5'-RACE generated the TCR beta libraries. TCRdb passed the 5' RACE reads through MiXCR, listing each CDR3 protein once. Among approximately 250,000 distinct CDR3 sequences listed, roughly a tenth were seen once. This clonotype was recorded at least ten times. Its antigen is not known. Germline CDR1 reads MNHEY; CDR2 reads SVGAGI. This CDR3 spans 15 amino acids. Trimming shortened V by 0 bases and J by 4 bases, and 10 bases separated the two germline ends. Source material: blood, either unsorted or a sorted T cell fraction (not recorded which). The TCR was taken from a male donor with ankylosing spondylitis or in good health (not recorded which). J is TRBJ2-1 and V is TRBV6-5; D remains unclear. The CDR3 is CASSYSSGPYNEQFF. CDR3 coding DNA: TGTGCCAGCAGTTACTCGTCCGGTCCATACAATGAGCAGTTCTTC.